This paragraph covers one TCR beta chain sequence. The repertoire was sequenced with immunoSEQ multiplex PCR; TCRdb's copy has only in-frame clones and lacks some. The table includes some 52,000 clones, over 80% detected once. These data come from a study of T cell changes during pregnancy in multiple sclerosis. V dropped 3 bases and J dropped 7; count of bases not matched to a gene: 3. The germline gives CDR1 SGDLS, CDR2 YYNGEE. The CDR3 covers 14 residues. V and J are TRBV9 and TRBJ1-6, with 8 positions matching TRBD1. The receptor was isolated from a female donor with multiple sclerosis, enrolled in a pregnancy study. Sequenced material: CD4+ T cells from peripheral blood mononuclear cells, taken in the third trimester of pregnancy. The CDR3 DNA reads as TGTGCCAGCAGCGCGTGGACAGGGAATTCACCCCTCCACTTT. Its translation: CASSAWTGNSPLHF. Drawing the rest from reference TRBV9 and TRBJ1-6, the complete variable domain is DSGVTQTPKHLITATGQRVTLRCSPRSGDLSVYWYQQSLDQGLQFLIQYYNGEERAKGNILERFSAQQFPDLHSELNLSSLELGDSALYFCASSAWTGNSPLHFGNGTRLTVT.